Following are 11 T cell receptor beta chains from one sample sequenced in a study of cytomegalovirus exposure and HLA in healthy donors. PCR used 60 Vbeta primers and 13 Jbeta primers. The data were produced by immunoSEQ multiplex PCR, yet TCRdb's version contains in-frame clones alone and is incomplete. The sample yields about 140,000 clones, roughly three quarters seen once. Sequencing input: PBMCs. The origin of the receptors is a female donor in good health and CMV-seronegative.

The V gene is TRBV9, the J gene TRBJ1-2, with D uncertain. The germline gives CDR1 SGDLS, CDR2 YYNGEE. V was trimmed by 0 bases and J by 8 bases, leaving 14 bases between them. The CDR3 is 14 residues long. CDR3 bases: TGTGCCAGCAGCGTAGGTCCCGGGAATGAAGGCTACACCTTC. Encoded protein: CASSVGPGNEGYTF.

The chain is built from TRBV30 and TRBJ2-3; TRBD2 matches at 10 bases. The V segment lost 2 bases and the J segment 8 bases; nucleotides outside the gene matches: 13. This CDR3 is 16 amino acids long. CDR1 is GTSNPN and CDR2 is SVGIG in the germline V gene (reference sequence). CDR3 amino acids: CAWSIGLAGVGGTQYF. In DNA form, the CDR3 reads TGTGCCTGGAGTATCGGCCTAGCGGGGGTTGGAGGTACGCAGTATTTT. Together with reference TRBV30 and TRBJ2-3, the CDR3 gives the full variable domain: SQTIHQWPATLVQPVGSPLSLECTVEGTSNPNLYWYRQAAGRGLQLLFYSVGIGQISSEVPQNLSASRPQDRQFILSSKKLLLSDSGFYLCAWSIGLAGVGGTQYFGPGTRLTVL.

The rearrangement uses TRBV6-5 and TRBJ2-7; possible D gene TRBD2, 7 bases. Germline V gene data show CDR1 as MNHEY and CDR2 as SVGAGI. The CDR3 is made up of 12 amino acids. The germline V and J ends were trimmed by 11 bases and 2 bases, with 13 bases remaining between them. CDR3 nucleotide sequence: TGTGCCGTCGGGGGGCCCCCCTACGAGCAGTACTTC. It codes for CAVGGPPYEQYF.

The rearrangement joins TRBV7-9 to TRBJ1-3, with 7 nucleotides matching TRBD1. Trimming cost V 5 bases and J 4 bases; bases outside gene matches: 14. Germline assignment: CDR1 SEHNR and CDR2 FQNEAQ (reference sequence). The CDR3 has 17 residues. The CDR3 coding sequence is TGTGCCAGCAGCGGATCGGACAGGAGGTCGTACGGAAACACCATATATTTT. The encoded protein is CASSGSDRRSYGNTIYF.

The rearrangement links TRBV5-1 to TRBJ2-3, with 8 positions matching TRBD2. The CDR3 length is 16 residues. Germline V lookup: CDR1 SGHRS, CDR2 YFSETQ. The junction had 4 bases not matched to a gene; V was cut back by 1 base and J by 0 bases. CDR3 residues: CASSLKLAASTDTQYF. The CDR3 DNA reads TGCGCCAGCAGCTTGAAACTAGCGGCTAGCACAGATACGCAGTATTTT. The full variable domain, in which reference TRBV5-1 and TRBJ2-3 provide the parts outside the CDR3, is KAGVTQTPRYLIKTRGQQVTLSCSPISGHRSVSWYQQTPGQGLQFLFEYFSETQRNKGNFPGRFSGRQFSNSRSEMNVSTLELGDSALYLCASSLKLAASTDTQYFGPGTRLTVL.

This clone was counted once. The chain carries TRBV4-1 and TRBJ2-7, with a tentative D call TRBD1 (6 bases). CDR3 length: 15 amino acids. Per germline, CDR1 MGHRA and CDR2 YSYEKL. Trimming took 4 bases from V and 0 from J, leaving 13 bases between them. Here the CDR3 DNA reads TGCGCCAGCAGCCTCAATCAGGGGAGCTCCTACGAGCAGTACTTC. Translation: CASSLNQGSSYEQYF.

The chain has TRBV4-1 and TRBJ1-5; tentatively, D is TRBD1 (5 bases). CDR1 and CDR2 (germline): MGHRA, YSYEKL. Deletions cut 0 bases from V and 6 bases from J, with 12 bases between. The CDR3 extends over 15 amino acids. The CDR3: CASSQEGQGGQPQHF. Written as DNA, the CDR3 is TGCGCCAGCAGCCAAGAAGGCCAGGGCGGTCAGCCCCAGCATTTT.

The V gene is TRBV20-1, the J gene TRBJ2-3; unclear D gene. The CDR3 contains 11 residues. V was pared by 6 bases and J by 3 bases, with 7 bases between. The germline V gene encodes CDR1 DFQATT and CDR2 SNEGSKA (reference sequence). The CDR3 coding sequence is TGCAGTGCGTATCGGACAGATACGCAGTATTTT. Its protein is CSAYRTDTQYF.

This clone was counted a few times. CDR3 residues: CASSLRGPAKNIQYF. The CDR3 DNA sequence: TGTGCCAGCAGCTTGAGGGGGCCGGCCAAAAACATTCAGTACTTC. The chain employs TRBV5-6 and TRBJ2-4, with 7 bases aligning to TRBD1. Trimming cost V 1 base and J 1 base; bases outside gene matches: 2. The CDR3 sequence is 15 residues long. The germline CDR1 and CDR2 sequences are SGHDT and YYEEEE.

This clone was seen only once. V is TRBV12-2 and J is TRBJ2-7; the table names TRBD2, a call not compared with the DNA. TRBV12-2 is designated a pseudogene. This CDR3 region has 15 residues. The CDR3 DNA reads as TGTGCAAGTCGCTTACGGACTGGCGGGAGGTACGAGCAGTACTTC. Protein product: CASRLRTGGRYEQYF.

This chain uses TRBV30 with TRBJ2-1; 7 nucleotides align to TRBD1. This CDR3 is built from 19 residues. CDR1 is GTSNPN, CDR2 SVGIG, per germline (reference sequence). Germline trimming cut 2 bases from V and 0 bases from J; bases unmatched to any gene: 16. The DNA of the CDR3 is TGTGCCTGGAGTAAGGGGGCCCCACTTCCCCAGAGCTCCTACAATGAGCAGTTCTTC. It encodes CAWSKGAPLPQSSYNEQFF.